This TCR beta chain is drawn from a study of cytomegalovirus exposure and HLA in healthy donors. Produced via immunoSEQ multiplex PCR; TCRdb's table is partial and in-frame only. The profile covers 150,000 to 200,000 clones, with less than 90% appearing a single time and roughly a tenth taken by the ten largest. Points on this clone: Its cognate antigen is unknown.

The V end lost 5 bases, the J end lost 1 base, and 11 bases lay between the germline ends. The CDR3 totals 14 residues. The V gene's germline CDR1 is SGHTA and CDR2 FQGNSA. Findings and caveats of the study: The study listed roughly 160 cytomegalovirus-associated TCR beta chains.

What was sequenced was PBMCs. The chain employs TRBV7-2 and TRBJ1-2; a possible D gene is TRBD1 (6 bases). This receptor was taken from a man aged 25-40 years in good health and CMV-seropositive. CDR3 loop: CASSLDRDNYGYTF. The CDR3 coding sequence is TGTGCCAGCAGCCTGGACAGAGATAACTATGGCTACACCTTC.